This TCR beta chain derives from a study of blood T cell repertoires in COVID-19. This clone was counted only a few times. CDR3 size: 14 residues. Trimming cost V 8 bases and J 9 bases; bases outside gene matches: 10. Germline V gene data show CDR1 as MNHEY and CDR2 as SMNVEV (reference sequence). This table comes from immunoSEQ multiplex PCR, and its TCRdb copy is limited to in-frame clones, with some not included. The sample has approximately 89,000 clones, about 80% seen once. The receptor's source is a woman of 80 years or more with acute or convalescent COVID-19. Sequenced sample: peripheral blood. The chain couples TRBV27 to TRBJ1-4; 9 bases fit TRBD1. The CDR3 DNA is TGTGCCAGCGGCCTGGGGACAGGGATGAAAAAACTGTTTTTT. It translates to CASGLGTGMKKLFF.